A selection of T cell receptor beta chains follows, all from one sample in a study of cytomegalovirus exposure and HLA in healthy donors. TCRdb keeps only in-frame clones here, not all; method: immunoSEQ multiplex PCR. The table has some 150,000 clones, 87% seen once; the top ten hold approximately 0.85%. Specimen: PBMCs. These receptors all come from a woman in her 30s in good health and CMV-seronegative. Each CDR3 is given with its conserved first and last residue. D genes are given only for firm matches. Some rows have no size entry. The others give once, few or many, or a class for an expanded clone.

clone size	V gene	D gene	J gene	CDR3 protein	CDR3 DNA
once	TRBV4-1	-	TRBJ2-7	CASSGPGKNYEQYF	TGCGCCAGCAGCGGCCCGGGGAAGAACTACGAGCAGTACTTC
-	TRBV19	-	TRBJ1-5	CASTSEGVSNQPQHF	TGTGCCAGTACCTCTGAGGGGGTAAGCAATCAGCCCCAGCATTTT
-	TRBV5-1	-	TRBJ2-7	CASSLSTGSSYEQYF	TGCGCCAGCAGCTTGAGTACAGGCTCATCCTACGAGCAGTACTTC
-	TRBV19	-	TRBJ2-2	CATVSRGDTGELFF	TGTGCCACCGTCAGCAGGGGCGACACCGGGGAGCTGTTTTTT
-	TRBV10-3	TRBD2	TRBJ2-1	CAISTSLAGAYNEQFF	TGTGCCATCAGCACTTCCCTAGCGGGAGCTTACAATGAGCAGTTCTTC
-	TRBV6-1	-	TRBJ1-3	CASKTAQGQGNTIYF	TGTGCCAGCAAAACAGCTCAGGGCCAAGGAAACACCATATATTTT
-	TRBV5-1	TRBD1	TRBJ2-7	CASSLVGTGVYEQYF	TGCGCCAGCAGCTTGGTCGGGACAGGGGTCTACGAGCAGTACTTC
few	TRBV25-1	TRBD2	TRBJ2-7	CATLSGSGESSYEQYF	TGTGCCACCTTATCTGGTAGCGGGGAAAGCTCCTACGAGCAGTACTTC
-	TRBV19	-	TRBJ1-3	CASSIQGGSGNTIYF	TGTGCCAGTAGTATCCAAGGGGGCTCTGGAAACACCATATATTTT
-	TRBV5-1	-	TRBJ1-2	CASSFRGSPDFPHGYTF	TGCGCCAGCAGCTTCCGCGGCAGCCCGGATTTTCCTCATGGCTACACCTTC
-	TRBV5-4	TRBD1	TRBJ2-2	CASSLGTGTGELFF	TGTGCCAGCAGCTTGGGGACAGGCACCGGGGAGCTGTTTTTT
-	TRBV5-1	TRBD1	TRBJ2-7	CASSPGQGQAGEQYF	TGCGCCAGCAGCCCTGGACAGGGGCAAGCTGGCGAGCAGTACTTC
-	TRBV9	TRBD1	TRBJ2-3	CASSVDVAGGSDTQYF	TGTGCCAGCAGCGTAGACGTGGCAGGGGGCTCAGATACGCAGTATTTT
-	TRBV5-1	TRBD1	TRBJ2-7	CASSRGWGTGGPSYEQYF	TGCGCCAGCAGCCGAGGTTGGGGGACAGGGGGCCCCTCCTACGAGCAGTACTTC
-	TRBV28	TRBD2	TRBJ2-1	CASSLAGSSYNEQFF	TGTGCCAGCAGCTTAGCGGGAAGCTCCTACAATGAGCAGTTCTTC
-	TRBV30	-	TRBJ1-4	CAWTPGRKLFF	TGTGCCTGGACACCCGGTCGAAAACTGTTTTTT
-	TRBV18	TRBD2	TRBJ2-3	CASSPPGGADTQYF	TGTGCCAGCTCACCTCCTGGGGGGGCAGATACGCAGTATTTT
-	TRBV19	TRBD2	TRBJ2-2	CASSSQGTGVGLAGVAGELFF	TGTGCCAGTAGTTCCCAAGGGACAGGAGTGGGACTAGCGGGAGTTGCCGGGGAGCTGTTTTTT
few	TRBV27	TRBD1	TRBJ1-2	CASSTSTGGGGYTF	TGTGCCAGCAGTACATCGACAGGGGGAGGCGGCTACACCTTC
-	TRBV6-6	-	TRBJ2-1	CASRRENNEQFF	TGTGCCAGCAGGAGGGAAAACAATGAGCAGTTCTTC
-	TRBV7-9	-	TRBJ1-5	CASSLAAGGNQPQHF	TGTGCCAGCAGCTTAGCGGCGGGTGGCAATCAGCCCCAGCATTTT
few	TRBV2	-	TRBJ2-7	CASSEENWAGAPYEQYF	TGTGCCAGCAGTGAAGAGAACTGGGCAGGGGCCCCCTACGAGCAGTACTTC
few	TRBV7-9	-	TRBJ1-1	CASSSRRGGWNTEAFF	TGTGCCAGCAGCTCACGTAGGGGGGGATGGAACACTGAAGCTTTCTTT
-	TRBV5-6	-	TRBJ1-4	CASSPLREGGRNEKLFF	TGTGCCAGCAGCCCTCTTAGAGAGGGAGGGCGTAATGAAAAACTGTTTTTT
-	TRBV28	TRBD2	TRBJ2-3	CASSRLSGSRSDTQYF	TGTGCCAGCAGTCGGCTTAGCGGGAGTCGGTCAGATACGCAGTATTTT
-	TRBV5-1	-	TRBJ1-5	CASSLGPDSQPQHF	TGCGCCAGCAGCTTGGGGCCGGACAGTCAGCCCCAGCATTTT
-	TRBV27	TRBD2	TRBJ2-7	CASSFLPGGGVSGEQYF	TGTGCCAGCAGTTTCCTCCCGGGAGGGGGAGTGTCCGGCGAGCAGTACTTC
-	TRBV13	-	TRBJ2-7	CASSPIREQTDEQYF	TGTGCCAGCAGCCCAATCCGTGAACAGACGGACGAGCAGTACTTC
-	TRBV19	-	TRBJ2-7	CASSILLPPYEQYF	TGTGCCAGTAGTATTCTCCTCCCTCCCTACGAGCAGTACTTC
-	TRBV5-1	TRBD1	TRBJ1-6	CASSKGTVSSYNSPLHF	TGCGCCAGCAGCAAAGGGACAGTGAGCTCCTATAATTCACCCCTCCACTTT
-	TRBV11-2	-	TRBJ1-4	CASSRVRGAYDEKLFF	TGTGCCAGCAGCCGGGTCCGGGGGGCGTACGATGAAAAACTGTTTTTT
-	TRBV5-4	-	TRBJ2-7	CASSTGQSGSYEQYF	TGTGCCAGCAGCACTGGACAGTCGGGCAGCTACGAGCAGTACTTC
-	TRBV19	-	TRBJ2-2	CASEGEGNTGELFF	TGTGCCAGCGAAGGGGAAGGGAACACCGGGGAGCTGTTTTTT
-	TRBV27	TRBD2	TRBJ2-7	CASSPSTSVPRVYEQYF	TGTGCCAGCAGCCCTTCTACTAGCGTACCCAGGGTCTACGAGCAGTACTTC
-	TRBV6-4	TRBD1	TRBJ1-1	CASKEAGTVNTEAFF	TGTGCCAGCAAAGAGGCCGGGACAGTGAACACTGAAGCTTTCTTT
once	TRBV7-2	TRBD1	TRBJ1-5	CASSSQGAGLGQPQHF	TGTGCCAGCAGCTCCCAGGGGGCCGGTCTGGGTCAGCCCCAGCATTTT
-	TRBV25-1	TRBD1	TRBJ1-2	CASEKKRDRALTGYTF	TGTGCCAGCGAAAAGAAACGGGACAGGGCCTTGACTGGCTACACCTTC
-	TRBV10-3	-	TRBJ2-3	CAISGRQDTDTQYF	TGTGCCATCAGTGGCAGGCAAGACACAGATACGCAGTATTTT
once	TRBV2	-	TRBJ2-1	CASRTTGPILYNEQFF	TGTGCCAGCAGAACTACAGGGCCCATACTTTACAATGAGCAGTTCTTC
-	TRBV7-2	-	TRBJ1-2	CASSLDRTARNYGYTF	TGTGCCAGCAGCTTAGATCGTACAGCCCGAAACTATGGCTACACCTTC
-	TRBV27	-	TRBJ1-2	CASTSGEGITLRYGYTF	TGTGCCAGCACCTCAGGGGAAGGGATAACCCTTCGCTATGGCTACACCTTC
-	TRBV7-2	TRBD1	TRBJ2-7	CASSLQGAGQYF	TGTGCCAGCAGCCTTCAGGGGGCCGGGCAGTACTTC
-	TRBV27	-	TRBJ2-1	CASRALPYNEQFF	TGTGCCAGCAGGGCTCTCCCCTACAATGAGCAGTTCTTC
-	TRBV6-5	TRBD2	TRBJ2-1	CASSYEAGGNEQFF	TGTGCCAGCTCATACGAGGCGGGGGGAAATGAGCAGTTCTTC
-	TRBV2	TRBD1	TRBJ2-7	CAGWGTVTYEQYF	TGTGCCGGATGGGGGACAGTCACCTACGAGCAGTACTTC
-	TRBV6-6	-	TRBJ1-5	CASSYDQGGQPQHF	TGTGCCAGCAGTTACGACCAGGGCGGCCAGCCCCAGCATTTT
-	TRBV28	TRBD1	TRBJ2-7	CASSLRDRGYEQYF	TGTGCCAGCAGTTTACGGGACAGGGGCTACGAGCAGTACTTC
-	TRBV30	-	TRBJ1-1	CAWSVQANTEAFF	TGTGCCTGGTCTGTACAGGCGAACACTGAAGCTTTCTTT
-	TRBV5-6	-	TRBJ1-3	CASSLYGGAGNTIYF	TGTGCCAGCAGCTTGTACGGCGGCGCTGGAAACACCATATATTTT
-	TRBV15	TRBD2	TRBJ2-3	CATSGRTSGESGYF	TGTGCCACCAGCGGCAGGACTAGCGGGGAATCGGGGTATTTT
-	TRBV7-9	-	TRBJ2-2	CASSLEGGLSGELFF	TGTGCCAGCAGCTTAGAAGGGGGTTTGTCCGGGGAGCTGTTTTTT
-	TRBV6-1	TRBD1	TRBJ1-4	CASSASGTVAEKLFF	TGTGCCAGCAGTGCATCGGGGACAGTCGCTGAAAAACTGTTTTTT
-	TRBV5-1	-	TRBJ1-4	CASSVTSTNEKLFF	TGCGCCAGCAGCGTAACATCAACTAATGAAAAACTGTTTTTT